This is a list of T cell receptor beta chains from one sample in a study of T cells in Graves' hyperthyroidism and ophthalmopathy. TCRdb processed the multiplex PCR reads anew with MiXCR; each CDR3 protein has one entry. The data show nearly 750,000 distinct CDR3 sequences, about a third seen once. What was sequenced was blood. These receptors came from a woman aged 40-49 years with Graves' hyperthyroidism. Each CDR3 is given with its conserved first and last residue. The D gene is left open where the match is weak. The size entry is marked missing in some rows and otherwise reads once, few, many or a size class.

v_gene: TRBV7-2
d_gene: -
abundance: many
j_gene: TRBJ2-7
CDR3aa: CASSPLHSSYEQYF
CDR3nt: TGTGCCAGCAGCCCCCTCCACAGCTCCTACGAGCAGTACTTC

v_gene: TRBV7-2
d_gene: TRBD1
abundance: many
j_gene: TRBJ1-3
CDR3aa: CASSSTGESGNTIYF
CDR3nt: TGTGCCAGCAGCTCAACAGGGGAAAGTGGAAACACCATATATTTT

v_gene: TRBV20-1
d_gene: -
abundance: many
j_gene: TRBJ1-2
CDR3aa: CSASYRALGGYTF
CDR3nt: TGCAGTGCTAGTTACCGTGCGTTGGGCGGCTACACCTTC

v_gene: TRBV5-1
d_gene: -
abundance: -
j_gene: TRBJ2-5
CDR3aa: CASSWYQETQYF
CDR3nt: TGCGCCAGCAGCTGGTACCAAGAGACCCAGTACTTC

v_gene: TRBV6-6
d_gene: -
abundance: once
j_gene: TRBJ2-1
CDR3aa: CASSLQDNEQFF
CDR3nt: TGTGCCAGCAGCCTACAGGACAATGAGCAGTTCTTC

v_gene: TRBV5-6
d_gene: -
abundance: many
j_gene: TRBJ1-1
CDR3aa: CASSLMGRKAFF
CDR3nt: TGTGCCAGCAGCTTGATGGGCCGGAAAGCTTTCTTT

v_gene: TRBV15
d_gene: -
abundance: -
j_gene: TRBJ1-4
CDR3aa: CATSRLQGEKLFF
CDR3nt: TGTGCCACCAGCAGACTGCAGGGGGAAAAACTGTTTTTT

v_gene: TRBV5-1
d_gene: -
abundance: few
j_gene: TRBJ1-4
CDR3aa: CASSLASGALSEKLFF
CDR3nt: TGCGCCAGCAGCTTGGCCTCGGGGGCTCTTTCTGAAAAACTGTTTTTT

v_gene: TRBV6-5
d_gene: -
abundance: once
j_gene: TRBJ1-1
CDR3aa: CASREDSGGTEAFF
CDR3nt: TGTGCCAGCAGAGAGGACAGCGGTGGGACTGAAGCTTTCTTT

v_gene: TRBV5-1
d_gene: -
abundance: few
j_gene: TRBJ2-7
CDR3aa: CASSLEPGTYEQYF
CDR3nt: TGCGCCAGCAGCTTGGAGCCAGGGACCTACGAGCAGTACTTC

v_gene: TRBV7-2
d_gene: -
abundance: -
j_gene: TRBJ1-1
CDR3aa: CASTSGGNTEAFF
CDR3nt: TGTGCCAGCACCAGCGGGGGGAACACTGAAGCTTTCTTT

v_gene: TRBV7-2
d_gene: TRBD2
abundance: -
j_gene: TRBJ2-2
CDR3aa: CASSLDAGGSMGELFF
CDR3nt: TGTGCCAGCAGCTTAGACGCGGGAGGGTCTATGGGGGAGCTGTTTTTT

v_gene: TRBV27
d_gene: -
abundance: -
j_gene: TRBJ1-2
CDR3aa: CASSPGDGGTRYTF
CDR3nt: TGTGCCAGCAGTCCCGGCGACGGTGGTACTCGCTACACCTTC

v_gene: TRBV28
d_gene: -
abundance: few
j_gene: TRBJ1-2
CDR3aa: CASSSIPLIIYTF
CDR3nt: TGTGCCAGCAGTTCGATCCCTCTCATCATCTACACCTTC

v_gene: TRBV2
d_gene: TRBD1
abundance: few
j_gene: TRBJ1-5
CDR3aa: CASGGDRDQPQHF
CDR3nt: TGTGCCAGCGGGGGGGACAGGGACCAGCCCCAGCATTTT

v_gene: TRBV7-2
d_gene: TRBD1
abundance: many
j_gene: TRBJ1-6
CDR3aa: CASSQRDSENSPLHF
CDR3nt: TGTGCCAGCAGCCAAAGGGACAGCGAGAATTCACCCCTCCACTTT

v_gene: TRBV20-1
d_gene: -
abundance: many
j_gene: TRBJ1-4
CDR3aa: CSASLRAEKLFF
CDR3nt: TGCAGTGCTAGTCTCAGGGCAGAAAAACTGTTTTTT

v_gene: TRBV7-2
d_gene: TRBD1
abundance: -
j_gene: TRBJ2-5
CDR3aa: CASSQTGTGTQETQYF
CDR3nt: TGTGCCAGCAGTCAAACCGGGACAGGGACCCAAGAGACCCAGTACTTC

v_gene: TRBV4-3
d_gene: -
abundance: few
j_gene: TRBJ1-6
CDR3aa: CASSRGRGNSPLHF
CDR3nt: TGCGCCAGCAGCCGGGGACGAGGGAATTCACCCCTCCACTTT

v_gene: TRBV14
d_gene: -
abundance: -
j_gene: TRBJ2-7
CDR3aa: CASSRTWRGYVQCF
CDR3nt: TGTGCCAGCAGCCGAACCTGGCGTGGCTACGTGCAGTGCTTC

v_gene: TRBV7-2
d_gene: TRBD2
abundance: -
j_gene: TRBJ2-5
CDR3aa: CASSLGRPGGPRETQYF
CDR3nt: TGTGCCAGCAGCTTAGGTCGGCCGGGGGGTCCCCGAGAGACCCAGTACTTC

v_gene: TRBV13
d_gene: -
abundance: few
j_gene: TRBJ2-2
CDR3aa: CASRRGPSVGELFF
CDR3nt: TGTGCCAGCAGGCGGGGACCGTCGGTCGGGGAGCTGTTTTTT

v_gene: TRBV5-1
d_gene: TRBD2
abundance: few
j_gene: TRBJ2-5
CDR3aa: CASSAGTSASQETQYF
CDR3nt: TGCGCCAGCAGCGCCGGGACTAGCGCGAGCCAAGAGACCCAGTACTTC

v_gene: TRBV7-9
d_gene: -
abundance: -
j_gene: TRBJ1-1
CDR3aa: CASSVLGRIEAFF
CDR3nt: TGTGCCAGCAGCGTCCTAGGGAGGATTGAAGCTTTCTTT

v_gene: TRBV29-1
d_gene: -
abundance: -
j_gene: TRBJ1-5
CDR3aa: CSVGYCPYQPQHF
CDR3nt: TGCAGCGTTGGCTACTGCCCTTATCAGCCCCAGCATTTT

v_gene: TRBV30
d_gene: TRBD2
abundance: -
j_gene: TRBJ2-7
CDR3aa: CAWSGLAGTTYEQYF
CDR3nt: TGTGCCTGGAGTGGTCTAGCGGGGACTACCTACGAGCAGTACTTC